The sequence of this T cell receptor beta chain was determined in a study of blood T cells in healthy people across ages. Trimming took off 0 bases at V and 7 bases at J, with 10 bases between the two ends. CDR1 is SGHRS and CDR2 is YFSETQ in the germline V gene. This CDR3 contains 14 residues. Concerning this clonotype itself: Its target is unknown.

For the second PCR, which ran for about 7 to 11 cycles, a sample-barcoded 5' primer and a J-beta primer mix were used. A single record per CDR3 protein comes from TCRdb applying MiXCR to the 5' RACE reads. The sample shows 1.5 million to 2 million distinct CDR3 sequences, about 31% of them seen only once. Broader study findings: For the donors, CMV status was unknown and possibly confounded expanded clonotype changes. Reliance upon unsorted PBMCs precluded definitive naive versus antigen-experienced comparison.

V is TRBV5-1 and J is TRBJ1-4, with a possible D match to TRBD1 (5 bases). This receptor was identified in a woman aged 25 to 45 in good health. Sequencing input: blood. In DNA, the CDR3 is TGCGCCAGCAGCTTGGCAGGGAATGGTGAAAAACTGTTTTTT. This encodes CASSLAGNGEKLFF.